This is a list of T cell receptor beta chains from one sample in a study of cytomegalovirus exposure and HLA in healthy donors. Clones were sequenced by immunoSEQ multiplex PCR, and TCRdb holds only the in-frame ones, with some missing. The repertoire shows over 25,000 clones; the top ten hold approximately 0.7%. The source material was PBMCs. The receptor source for this set is a man aged 30-40 years in good health and CMV-seronegative. Each CDR3 is given with its conserved first and last residue. Fields, in order: D gene, clone size, J gene, V gene, CDR3 DNA, CDR3 protein. D genes are given only for firm matches. Clone size appears in some rows only: once, few, many, or a class for an expanded clone.

>TRBD2|NA|TRBJ2-7|TRBV4-1
TGCGCCAGCAGCCAAGGACTAGCGGGAGCCTACGAGCAGTACTTC
CASSQGLAGAYEQYF
>TRBD1|NA|TRBJ2-5|TRBV7-9
TGTGCCAGCAGCTCACAGGGGATTGGTATTTTTGAAGAGACCCAGTACTTC
CASSSQGIGIFEETQYF
>TRBD2|NA|TRBJ2-1|TRBV14
TGTGCCAGCAGCGGGGGTAGCGGGAGGGAAGGGAGCAAGTTCTTC
CASSGGSGREGSKFF
>TRBD2|NA|TRBJ2-7|TRBV18
TGTGCCAGCTCACGCCCGGGACTAGCGGGATTTCTCGCCTACGAGCAGTACTTC
CASSRPGLAGFLAYEQYF
>TRBD2|NA|TRBJ2-2|TRBV6-5
TGTGCCAGCAGTTACTCGGGGACTAGCGGGGGCGGGGAGCTGTTTTTT
CASSYSGTSGGGELFF
>NA|NA|TRBJ2-1|TRBV6-5
TGTGCCAGCAGTTACTCGAACTGGGCGGAACAGGGATGGCAGTTCTTC
CASSYSNWAEQGWQFF
>NA|NA|TRBJ1-6|TRBV5-5
TGTGCCAGCAGCTTGGCAGGCGACTATAATTCACCCCTCCACTTT
CASSLAGDYNSPLHF
>TRBD1|NA|TRBJ1-5|TRBV13
TGTGCCAGCAGCTTCGGGCAGGGGGGAGAGCCCCAGCATTTT
CASSFGQGGEPQHF
>NA|NA|TRBJ1-1|TRBV18
TGTGCCAGCTCACCAGGACGGGGGAACACTGAAGCTCTCTTT
CASSPGRGNTEALF
>NA|NA|TRBJ1-2|TRBV5-4
TGTGCCAGCAGCTTAACAGATTACTATGGCTACACCTTC
CASSLTDYYGYTF
>NA|NA|TRBJ2-1|TRBV2
TGTGCCAGCAGTGAACAGGGTCCACACAATGAGCAGTTCTTC
CASSEQGPHNEQFF
>TRBD2|NA|TRBJ2-7|TRBV28
TGTGCCAGTTTAGCGGGAGAGGACTACGAGCAGTACTTC
CASLAGEDYEQYF
>NA|NA|TRBJ1-5|TRBV30
TGTGCCTGGAAAGACCGTCGGGGGACCCAGCATTTT
CAWKDRRGTQHF
>NA|NA|TRBJ1-2|TRBV5-6
TGTGCCAGCAGCGGACAGCACTATGGCTACACCTTC
CASSGQHYGYTF
>NA|NA|TRBJ1-1|TRBV19
TGTGCCAGTAGTGTTGGTAGCACTGAAGCTTTCTTT
CASSVGSTEAFF
>TRBD1|NA|TRBJ1-5|TRBV6-1
TGTGCCAGCAGTGCACTTTCCGGGACAGGGAATCAGCCCCAGCATTTT
CASSALSGTGNQPQHF
>NA|NA|TRBJ1-6|TRBV30
TGTGCCTGGAGTGTCGGAGGCGGTAGGTGGTCACCCCTCCACTTT
CAWSVGGGRWSPLHF
>TRBD2|NA|TRBJ2-5|TRBV23-1
TGCGCCAGCAGTCAATCCCAAGGGACTAGAGAACTAGCGGAGACCCAGTACTTC
CASSQSQGTRELAETQYF
>TRBD2|NA|TRBJ2-1|TRBV27
TGTGCCAGCAGAACGGGAGGGTCGTACAATGAGCAGTTCTTC
CASRTGGSYNEQFF
>TRBD1|NA|TRBJ1-2|TRBV5-1
TGCGCCAGCAGCTTGACCGGTTTGGGCCAGGGGGCATCTGGCTACACCTTC
CASSLTGLGQGASGYTF
>NA|NA|TRBJ1-1|TRBV7-9
TGTGCCGCTCAAATGCGGGAAGCTTTCTTT
CAAQMREAFF
>NA|NA|TRBJ2-1|TRBV30
TGTGCCTGGAGTTTGGGCTATGAGCAGTTCTTC
CAWSLGYEQFF
>NA|NA|TRBJ2-1|TRBV28
TGTGCCAACTCCCGGAGGCGAGGAGGAAATGAGCAGTTCTTC
CANSRRRGGNEQFF
>NA|NA|TRBJ2-7|TRBV29-1
TGCAGCGTTGGAAGCGGATTGTATACCTACGAGCAGTACTTC
CSVGSGLYTYEQYF
>NA|NA|TRBJ1-5|TRBV10-3
TGTGCCATAAACAACCAGGGGTTCGGCAATCAGCCCCAGCATTTT
CAINNQGFGNQPQHF
>TRBD1|NA|TRBJ1-5|TRBV4-2
TGTGCCAGCAGCCTGCTTTGGGACAGGGGGGGACAGCCCCAGCATTTT
CASSLLWDRGGQPQHF
>NA|NA|TRBJ1-1|TRBV2
TGTGCCAGCAGTGAGATCGGGGTGGGCACTGAAGCTTTCTTT
CASSEIGVGTEAFF
>NA|NA|TRBJ1-6|TRBV10-3
TGTGCCATCAGAACAGATTCTATTACACCCCTCCACTTT
CAIRTDSITPLHF
>NA|NA|TRBJ2-5|TRBV11-2
TGTGCCAGCAGCTCCGAGGGAGAGACCCAGTACTTC
CASSSEGETQYF
>TRBD2|NA|TRBJ2-4|TRBV10-2
TGCGCCAGCAGTATCAGCGGGGTTATGACCAAAAACATTCAGTACTTC
CASSISGVMTKNIQYF
>NA|NA|TRBJ1-3|TRBV14
TGTGCCAGCAGCCGCCTCAGGCTCAACTCTGGAAACACCATATATTTT
CASSRLRLNSGNTIYF
>NA|NA|TRBJ2-7|TRBV6-1
TGTGCCAGCAGTGAATTATCGACAGGAGTATACGAGCAGTACTTC
CASSELSTGVYEQYF
>TRBD1|NA|TRBJ1-6|TRBV2
TGTGCCAGCAGTGCCATAGGGGGCACCTATAATTCACCCCTCCACTTT
CASSAIGGTYNSPLHF
>NA|NA|TRBJ1-3|TRBV6-5
TGTGCCAGAGGGAGTGGGGGGACAAACACCATATATTTT
CARGSGGTNTIYF
>NA|NA|TRBJ2-2|TRBV5-3
TGTGCCAGAAGCTTCCTCCGACCCTCGGGTGGGGAGCTGTTTTTT
CARSFLRPSGGELFF
>TRBD1|NA|TRBJ2-1|TRBV18
TGTGCCAGCTCACCACCGGCAGGGGGCTTCGACAATGAGCAGTTCTTC
CASSPPAGGFDNEQFF
>TRBD2|NA|TRBJ2-1|TRBV6-5
TGTGCCAGCAGTTACTCCCCGGGAGGGAGCTACAATGAGCAGTTCTTC
CASSYSPGGSYNEQFF
>NA|NA|TRBJ1-5|TRBV7-9
TGTGCCAGCAGCTTAGGTGGGGAGGATCAGCCCCAGCATTTT
CASSLGGEDQPQHF
>NA|NA|TRBJ1-1|TRBV4-2
TGTGCCAGCAGCTACCTAGAGCGTAGGAACACTGAAGCTTTCTTT
CASSYLERRNTEAFF
>TRBD1|NA|TRBJ2-7|TRBV6-1
TGTGCCGGCTCCGGGACAGGGTCCTCGGTGCAGTACTTC
CAGSGTGSSVQYF
>NA|NA|TRBJ1-3|TRBV7-2
TGTGCCAGCAGCTTAGCAAGGACAACTGGAAACACCATATATTTT
CASSLARTTGNTIYF
>NA|NA|TRBJ2-5|TRBV6-5
TGTGCCAGCAGTTATGGACAAGGCCAAGAGACCCAGTACTTC
CASSYGQGQETQYF
>TRBD1|NA|TRBJ1-4|TRBV13
TGTGCCAGCAGCCGCGGGACAGGGTACGGAAAACTGTTTTTT
CASSRGTGYGKLFF
>NA|NA|TRBJ1-5|TRBV2
TGTGCCAGCAGAGCCGCGGGGGAGGGTGGCAATCAGCCCCAGCATTTT
CASRAAGEGGNQPQHF
>TRBD1|NA|TRBJ2-7|TRBV6-1
TGTGCCAGCAGTGACATAGGTAGTGGACAGGGGGTTCTCAACTACGAGCAGTACTTC
CASSDIGSGQGVLNYEQYF
>TRBD2|NA|TRBJ2-7|TRBV19
TGTGCCAGTAGTCTTAGGACTAGCGGGATATTCTCCTACGAGCAGTACTTC
CASSLRTSGIFSYEQYF
>NA|NA|TRBJ2-5|TRBV27
TGTGCCAGCAGTTTAAGGTCCCCCACGCAGGGGCCTGGGCAAGAGACCCAGTACTTC
CASSLRSPTQGPGQETQYF
>TRBD1|NA|TRBJ2-3|TRBV7-9
TGTGCCAGCAGCCTGGGGACAGACTACACAGATACGCAGTATTTT
CASSLGTDYTDTQYF
>NA|NA|TRBJ2-4|TRBV15
TGTGCCACCAGCAGAGAGCGGTGGGGCGGGAACATAGCCAAAAACATTCAGTACTTC
CATSRERWGGNIAKNIQYF
>TRBD1|NA|TRBJ1-2|TRBV5-1
TGCGCCAGCAGCTCCCTGGGGACAGGAGCAGATGGCTACACCTTC
CASSSLGTGADGYTF
>TRBD1|NA|TRBJ2-2|TRBV19
TGTGCCAGTAGTATAGATCCAGGGACAGGTACCGGGGAGCTGTTTTTT
CASSIDPGTGTGELFF
>NA|NA|TRBJ2-5|TRBV5-4
TGTGCCAGCAGCTTACGGAACGGGGTGGAAGAGACCCAGTACTTC
CASSLRNGVEETQYF
>NA|medium-sized|TRBJ2-1|TRBV7-9
TGTGCCAGCAGCCCTAAATTCAGGCTCGAGCAGTTCTTC
CASSPKFRLEQFF
>TRBD1|NA|TRBJ2-7|TRBV15
TGTGCCACCAGCCCTCGGACAGGGGGCGAGCAGTACTTC
CATSPRTGGEQYF
>NA|NA|TRBJ2-2|TRBV5-1
TGCGCCAGCAGCTCCTCCACCGAGGGCGGGGAGCTGTTTTTT
CASSSSTEGGELFF
>NA|NA|TRBJ2-2|TRBV5-6
TGTGCCAGCAGCTTGGTGCGGGGTGACACCGGGGAGCTGTTTTTT
CASSLVRGDTGELFF
>NA|NA|TRBJ2-7|TRBV7-6
TGTGCCAGCAGCTCCCAGTACTCCTACGAGCAGTACTTC
CASSSQYSYEQYF
>TRBD2|NA|TRBJ2-4|TRBV5-1
TGCGCCAGCAGCTTAACTAGCGGGGGGACTGTTCAGTACTTC
CASSLTSGGTVQYF